The T cell receptor beta chain under discussion was sequenced for a study of neurological immune-mediated disorders (dated by TCRdb to the late 2010s). With regard to the full study: Among the approximately 34 multiple sclerosis patients, roughly 31 had relapsing-remitting MS and 3 had secondary progressive MS. Peripheral blood TCR-beta repertoires from HTLV-I-associated myelopathy (HAM/TSP) patients, multiple sclerosis patients and healthy controls were compared by UMI-based sequencing. The roughly 110 TCR-beta libraries covered PBMC samples along with longitudinal samples, technical triplicates, and paired sorted CD4+ and CD8+ T-cell subsets. The cohort comprised about 68 subjects: roughly 15 HAM/TSP patients, 35 or so multiple sclerosis patients and approximately 20 healthy controls.

Results and caveats for the whole study, not just this receptor: Expanded clones from different subjects shared no identical CDR3 amino acid sequences, which suggests that TCR-beta repertoires were private in all groups. Phylogenetic analysis grouped repertoires from 18 of 34 MS patients into a cluster of related CDR3 sequences, suggesting a possible repertoire-level signature. No clinical or MRI features were associated with the MS cluster, and the authors said that larger cohorts are needed. The highest TCR clonal expansion was observed in HAM/TSP patients, whereas the lowest was observed in MS patients, even when compared with healthy controls.

Inclusive of the bounding cysteine and phenylalanine, the CDR3 is 16 residues long. Only the CDR3 DNA stays, 48 bases, in frame from base 1. V is reduced by 2 bases and J by 0 bases, leaving a spacing of 13 bases between them. As encoded in the germline V gene, CDR1 is SNHLY while CDR2 is FYNNEI. cDNA was synthesized by template-switch 5'RACE using a primer carrying a 10-nucleotide random unique molecular identifier by which each TCR transcript was tagged. Every sequencing run yielded over 160 million TCR-beta sequences covering 15-18 subjects. The RNeasy kit was used for extraction of total RNA. The KAPA Real-time Library Amplification kit was used to amplify TCR-beta VDJ regions with primers targeting the TCR constant region and the 5'RACE anchor. A first PCR added sample indexes and Illumina adaptors, after which a second PCR increased the library yield. The roughly 650 bp TCR product was size-selected on a 2% E-gel SizeSelection system after Ampure bead purification. Before pooling, library quality was assessed on a Bioanalyzer, concentration was determined with Qubit, and library quantification was performed with the Kapa Library Quantification kit. Paired-end 2 x 150 bp sequencing of the libraries was performed on an Illumina HiSeq 2500. To increase sequence diversity, about 24-32% phiX was spiked into each library pool. From the authors' description of their analysis: Quality-filtered reads were processed with the UMI-based MiGEC pipeline, which removed over 80% of raw TCR sequences during error correction. IMGT germline references were used for aligning VDJ genes, and each clonotype was defined as a unique CDR3 amino acid sequence together with its V-J genes. Clonal expansion, Shannon diversity, and CDR3 relatedness (CalcPairwiseDistances, ClusterSamples) were evaluated with VDJtools, and phylogenetic trees were built with CLCbio workbench. Expanded clones were defined as having at least 8 unique UMIs, based on coefficient-of-variation modelling across technical triplicates. TCRdb passed the public sequencing reads through fastp at Q25 and MiXCR, retaining productive beta sequences. For every CDR3 protein sequence, its rows merge into one entry that carries the most common genes and DNA. TCRdb's processing, not the authors' own work, is the source of the V and J calls. This sample holds 20,000 to 25,000 distinct CDR3 sequences; roughly 17% were observed only once. The ten largest clones represent 6% to 8% of the sample.

This clonotype occurred many times. Which antigen it targets is not known. Per-base quality was not reported, and no clone a single base away is much larger than it. TCR libraries for sorted subsets were made from 1 million sorted CD4+ or CD8+ T cells. The multiple sclerosis patients were enrolled in a US clinical protocol that used magnetic resonance imaging to evaluate disease progression. Peripheral blood underwent Ficoll-Hypaque density gradient centrifugation to isolate PBMCs, which were then cryopreserved in liquid nitrogen. The study also sequenced paired sorted CD4+ and CD8+ subsets from healthy controls, HAM/TSP patients and MS patients.

Source material: CD8+ T cells from blood. The TCR comes from a woman under 30 with multiple sclerosis. The sequence joins TRBV2 to TRBJ2-5; D gene: possibly TRBD1, on 5 matching bases. At the DNA level, the sequence is TGTGCCAGCAGTGAAACCCCACCAGGGAACCAAGAGACCCAGTACTTC. Its coded protein is CASSETPPGNQETQYF. Where the CDR3 stops, the reference TRBV2 and TRBJ2-5 genes take over; the full variable domain is EPEVTQTPSHQVTQMGQEVILRCVPISNHLYFYWYRQILGQKVEFLVSFYNNEISEKSEIFDDQFSVERPDGSNFTLKIRSTKLEDSAMYFCASSETPPGNQETQYFGPGTRLLVL.